A selection of T cell receptor beta chains follows, all from one sample in a study of T cell responses to AZD1222 COVID-19 vaccine. Some clones are missing from TCRdb's copy, which holds only in-frame ones; the method was immunoSEQ multiplex PCR. The sample lists roughly 120,000 clones; roughly 93% were seen once. The sample here was peripheral blood, taken 28 days after the second AZD1222 dose. The receptors derive from an adult who received the AZD1222 COVID-19 vaccine. Both conserved end residues are part of each CDR3. D genes are given only for firm matches. Rows give clone size only sometimes, using once, few, many, or a class for an expanded clone.

cdr3_aa cdr3_nt j_call d_call clone_size v_call
CASSQGIGTGGNYGYTF TGCGCCAGCAGCCAAGGAATAGGAACAGGGGGTAACTATGGCTACACCTTC TRBJ1-2 TRBD1 once TRBV4-1
CASRGYLFGNNEQFF TGTGCCAGCAGGGGGTACCTATTCGGGAACAATGAGCAGTTCTTC TRBJ2-1 NA NA TRBV27
CASSYVDTQYF TGTGCCAGCAGTTACGTGGATACGCAGTATTTT TRBJ2-3 NA NA TRBV6-5
CASSLFDSGHGYTF TGTGCCAGCAGCTTATTTGATTCGGGCCATGGCTACACCTTC TRBJ1-2 NA NA TRBV7-9
CASSVGAGEYEQYF TGTGCCAGCAGCGTAGGGGCAGGGGAATACGAGCAGTACTTC TRBJ2-7 NA NA TRBV9
CASSKLTAEAFF TGTGCCAGCAGTAAACTGACAGCCGAAGCTTTCTTT TRBJ1-1 NA once TRBV2
CASSVGNTPSYNEQFF TGTGCCAGCAGCGTAGGAAATACCCCCTCCTACAATGAGCAGTTCTTC TRBJ2-1 NA NA TRBV9
CASSINGGRRTEAFF TGTGCCAGTAGTATTAACGGGGGCAGGCGGACAGAAGCTTTCTTT TRBJ1-1 NA once TRBV19
CATSRGGQGPYEQYF TGTGCCACCAGCAGAGGTGGTCAGGGACCCTACGAGCAGTACTTC TRBJ2-7 NA once TRBV15
CASSQVRKVLNVENLFF TGCGCCAGCAGCCAAGTTAGAAAGGTGTTAAACGTTGAAAACCTGTTTTTT TRBJ1-4 NA NA TRBV4-1
CASSLPWGLAGGKNIYNEQFF TGTGCCAGCAGCTTACCCTGGGGACTAGCGGGGGGGAAAAACATCTACAATGAGCAGTTCTTC TRBJ2-1 TRBD2 NA TRBV7-8
CASSHGNGGAVETQYF TGTGCCAGCAGCCATGGAAACGGGGGGGCAGTGGAGACCCAGTACTTC TRBJ2-5 TRBD2 NA TRBV3-1/TRBV3-2
CASSLASGLWDEQFF TGTGCCAGCAGCTTAGCTTCCGGGTTATGGGATGAGCAGTTCTTC TRBJ2-1 NA NA TRBV7-9
CARRDSPVNSPLHF TGTGCCAGGAGGGACAGCCCTGTAAATTCACCCCTCCACTTT TRBJ1-6 TRBD1 NA TRBV6-5
CASHQGLNQPQHF TGTGCCAGCCACCAAGGATTGAATCAGCCCCAGCATTTT TRBJ1-5 NA NA TRBV11-1
CASSFLLSGIASPLHF TGTGCCAGCAGCTTCCTGCTTTCTGGAATTGCTTCACCCCTCCACTTT TRBJ1-6 NA NA TRBV7-9
CASSPVAGRSGEKLFF TGTGCCAGCTCACCAGTGGCGGGCCGTAGCGGTGAAAAACTGTTTTTT TRBJ1-4 NA NA TRBV18
CASSRPTGANVLTF TGCGCCAGCAGCAGGCCGACTGGGGCCAACGTCCTGACTTTC TRBJ2-6 NA NA TRBV23-1
CASSLEAQGWTGELFF TGCGCCAGCAGCTTGGAGGCACAGGGCTGGACCGGGGAGCTGTTTTTT TRBJ2-2 NA NA TRBV5-1
CASSSNTEAFF TGTGCCAGCAGCAGCAACACTGAAGCTTTCTTT TRBJ1-1 NA NA TRBV12-3/TRBV12-4
CSVGTEQETQYF TGCAGCGTCGGGACAGAACAAGAGACCCAGTACTTC TRBJ2-5 TRBD1 NA TRBV29-1
CASRGTAGGLGNTIYF TGCGCCAGCAGAGGAACGGCAGGGGGGTTAGGAAACACCATATATTTT TRBJ1-3 TRBD1 NA TRBV5-1
CASSLSLIAGEDGYTF TGTGCCAGCAGCCTGTCACTAATAGCAGGGGAAGACGGCTACACCTTC TRBJ1-2 NA NA TRBV4-2
CASSYHPGATNEKLFF TGTGCCAGCAGTTATCATCCAGGTGCAACTAATGAAAAACTGTTTTTT TRBJ1-4 NA NA TRBV6-5
CASSFGPPGEAFF TGCGCCAGCAGCTTCGGGCCCCCTGGGGAAGCTTTCTTT TRBJ1-1 NA NA TRBV5-1
CASSEVQRGGGNTIYF TGTGCCAGCAGCGAAGTACAACGCGGAGGGGGAAACACCATATATTTT TRBJ1-3 NA NA TRBV7-2
CASSVRGYNEQFF TGCGCCAGCAGCGTACGGGGCTACAATGAGCAGTTCTTC TRBJ2-1 NA NA TRBV5-1
CASRFGGQGYEQYF TGTGCCAGCAGGTTCGGGGGACAGGGGTACGAGCAGTACTTC TRBJ2-7 TRBD1 few TRBV11-2
CASSQVGTDTQYF TGTGCCAGCAGCCAAGTGGGCACAGATACGCAGTATTTT TRBJ2-3 NA NA TRBV3-1/TRBV3-2
CASSQAGLSGANTGELFF TGTGCCAGCAGCCAAGCCGGACTAAGCGGGGCGAACACCGGGGAGCTGTTTTTT TRBJ2-2 TRBD2 NA TRBV4-2
CAIRRDTSSYEQYF TGTGCCATCAGGAGGGATACTAGCTCCTACGAGCAGTACTTC TRBJ2-7 NA NA TRBV10-3
CATVAGVTQYF TGTGCCACAGTAGCGGGAGTTACGCAGTATTTT TRBJ2-3 TRBD2 few TRBV28
CASSYGQLITF TGTGCCAGCAGCTATGGACAGTTGATCACCTTC TRBJ1-2 NA NA TRBV5-5
CASRTGLTLEAFF TGTGCCAGCAGGACAGGGTTGACGCTTGAAGCTTTCTTT TRBJ1-1 TRBD1 once TRBV27
CASSIYGDQPQHF TGTGCCAGTAGTATTTACGGGGATCAGCCCCAGCATTTT TRBJ1-5 NA NA TRBV19
CASSSPTGGLADTQYF TGTGCCAGCAGTTCGCCGACAGGGGGCCTCGCAGATACGCAGTATTTT TRBJ2-3 TRBD1 once TRBV28
CASSSTGDFVYYGYTF TGTGCCAGCAGCTCGACAGGGGACTTTGTATATTATGGCTACACCTTC TRBJ1-2 TRBD1 once TRBV7-6
CASSQRTSGSYEQYF TGTGCCAGCAGCCAGCGGACTAGCGGGAGTTACGAGCAGTACTTC TRBJ2-7 TRBD2 once TRBV3-1/TRBV3-2
CASGPLFGEQFF TGTGCTAGTGGCCCTCTATTTGGTGAGCAGTTCTTC TRBJ2-1 NA NA TRBV12-5
CASSLVDYNYGYTF TGTGCCAGCAGCTTGGTGGATTATAACTATGGCTACACCTTC TRBJ1-2 NA NA TRBV7-8
CASSLFGQGNTEAFF TGTGCCAGCAGTTTATTCGGACAGGGGAACACTGAAGCTTTCTTT TRBJ1-1 TRBD1 once TRBV28
CASSIPQGNNEKLFF TGTGCCAGCAGTATACCACAGGGCAATAATGAAAAACTGTTTTTT TRBJ1-4 NA NA TRBV28
CASSPGTGSFYYGYTF TGTGCCAGCAGCCCCGGGACAGGGAGCTTTTACTATGGCTACACCTTC TRBJ1-2 TRBD1 NA TRBV11-2
CASSLTEEDRNYGYTF TGTGCCAGCAGCCTAACAGAGGAAGACAGAAACTATGGCTACACCTTC TRBJ1-2 NA NA TRBV21-1
CASSQESGGANYGYTF TGTGCCAGCAGCCAAGAGAGTGGGGGTGCTAACTATGGCTACACCTTC TRBJ1-2 NA NA TRBV4-2
CASIGYDEQYF TGCGCCAGCATCGGTTACGACGAGCAGTACTTC TRBJ2-7 NA few TRBV10-1
CASGLVLVWAVRADTQYF TGTGCTAGTGGTTTGGTCTTGGTGTGGGCAGTGAGGGCAGATACGCAGTATTTT TRBJ2-3 NA NA TRBV12-5
CASSALTGHYGYTF TGTGCCAGCAGTGCCCTGACAGGACACTATGGCTACACCTTC TRBJ1-2 NA NA TRBV25-1
CASSFGQPGDGYTF TGCGCCAGCAGCTTCGGACAGCCCGGCGATGGCTACACCTTC TRBJ1-2 NA once TRBV5-1
CASSYSTQLSWFF TGTGCCAGCAGTTACTCAACACAGCTTAGCTGGTTCTTC TRBJ2-1 NA few TRBV6-2/TRBV6-3
CASSPRGGYEQYF TGTGCCAGCAGCCCTCGGGGCGGGTACGAGCAGTACTTC TRBJ2-7 NA NA TRBV9
CASSPGEAGELFF TGTGCCAGCTCACCGGGAGAAGCCGGGGAGCTGTTTTTT TRBJ2-2 NA NA TRBV18
CASTRDRQNTEAFF TGTGCCAGCACCCGGGACAGACAGAACACTGAAGCTTTCTTT TRBJ1-1 TRBD1 once TRBV7-9